This T cell receptor beta chain emerged from a study of T cell repertoires in cytomegalovirus infection. Across the whole study: Epitope selection comprised recently identified HLA-C-restricted CMV epitopes and well-studied HLA-B-restricted CMV epitopes. Evidence of both CMV infection and a matching HLA type came from public TCR beta signatures. General study results and limits: Pooled public TCR beta family frequency picked out CMV carriers with the relevant HLA. HLA-C-restricted, CMV-specific TCR beta clonotypes were dominant ex vivo.

With 6 bases clipped from V and 0 bases from J, the junction kept 7 bases outside the gene matches. Germline values: CDR1 MDHEN, CDR2 SYDVKM. This CDR3 comprises 16 residues. One entry per CDR3 protein, called by TCRdb with MiXCR from the reads. This sample has 450,000 to 550,000 distinct CDR3 sequences; approximately 46% occur once, and the top ten carry 43%. Note on this clonotype: Its matching antigen is unknown.

The sample in question was cultured PBMCs, obtained from culture after CMV antigen stimulation. The source is a human donor in good health (CMV status not recorded). Some clones in this sample may be carry-over from other donors' samples. The chain has TRBV28 and TRBJ2-1, with 8 bases matching TRBD1. The CDR3 DNA is TGTGCCAGCAGGGGGGGACAGGCCTACTCCTACAATGAGCAGTTCTTC. Translation: CASRGGQAYSYNEQFF.